This T cell receptor (beta chain) was recovered during a study of CD8 T cells in ankylosing spondylitis. The germline V gene encodes CDR1 MNHNS and CDR2 SASEGT. The CDR3 is 16 amino acids. The trim removed 4 bases at V and 3 bases at J, leaving 10 bases unmatched. Study-wide results and limits: Ankylosing spondylitis blood seemed to carry a telltale TCR beta motif made of several highly homologous variants. The clones that were linked to disease were reported to be significantly enriched in matched synovial fluid samples from ankylosing spondylitis patients.

This clonotype was observed a few times. Its antigen remains unidentified. MiXCR, run by TCRdb on the 5' RACE reads, gives a single entry per CDR3 protein. Found here are 190,000 or so distinct CDR3 sequences, around 13% of them singletons; the top ten hold approximately 15%. J is TRBJ1-2 and V is TRBV6-1; 8 bases are a match to TRBD1. The sample consisted of blood, either unsorted or a sorted T cell fraction (not recorded which). The receptor was derived from a male donor with ankylosing spondylitis or in good health (not recorded which). The DNA for the CDR3 is TGTGCCAGCAGTGGGCTCGACAGGGGCTTCGACTATGGCTACACCTTC. Its protein product is CASSGLDRGFDYGYTF.